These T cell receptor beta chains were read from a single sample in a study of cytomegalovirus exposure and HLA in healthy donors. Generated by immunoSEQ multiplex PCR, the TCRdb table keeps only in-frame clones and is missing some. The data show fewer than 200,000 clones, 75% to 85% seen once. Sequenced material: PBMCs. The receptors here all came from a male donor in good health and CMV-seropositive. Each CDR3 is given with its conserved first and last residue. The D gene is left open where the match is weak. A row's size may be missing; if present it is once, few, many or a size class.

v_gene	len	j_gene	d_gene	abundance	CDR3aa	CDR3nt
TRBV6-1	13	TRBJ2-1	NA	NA	CASSRGFENEQFF	TGTGCCAGCAGTAGAGGGTTTGAGAATGAGCAGTTCTTC
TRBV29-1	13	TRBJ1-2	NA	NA	CSVVDPQTDGYTF	TGCAGCGTTGTTGACCCCCAGACAGATGGCTACACCTTC
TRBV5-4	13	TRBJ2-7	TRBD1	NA	CASSLTGAHEQYF	TGTGCCAGCAGCCTGACAGGGGCCCACGAGCAGTACTTC
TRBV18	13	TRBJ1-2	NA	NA	CASWADRRYGYTF	TGTGCCAGCTGGGCCGACCGGCGCTATGGCTACACCTTC
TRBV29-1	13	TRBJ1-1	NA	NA	CSVVKGQGTEAFF	TGCAGCGTTGTGAAAGGGCAGGGGACTGAAGCTTTCTTT
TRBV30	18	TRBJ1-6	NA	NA	CAWSVRGGAEWSNSPLHF	TGTGCCTGGAGTGTACGGGGAGGGGCGGAATGGAGTAATTCACCCCTCCACTTT
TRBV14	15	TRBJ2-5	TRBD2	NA	CASSLGLAVMGTQYF	TGTGCCAGCAGCCTGGGACTAGCGGTCATGGGGACCCAGTACTTC
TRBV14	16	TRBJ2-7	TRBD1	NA	CASSQEGTGPSDEQYF	TGTGCCAGCAGCCAAGAGGGGACAGGGCCCTCCGACGAGCAGTACTTC
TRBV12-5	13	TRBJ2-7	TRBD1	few	CASGPGQIYEQYF	TGTGCTAGTGGTCCGGGACAGATCTACGAGCAGTACTTC
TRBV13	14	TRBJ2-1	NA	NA	CASSIRDKRGEQFF	TGTGCCAGCAGCATCCGGGACAAGAGAGGTGAGCAGTTCTTC
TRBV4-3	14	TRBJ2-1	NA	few	CASSQDSSYNEQFF	TGCGCCAGCTCTCAGGACAGCTCCTACAATGAGCAGTTCTTC
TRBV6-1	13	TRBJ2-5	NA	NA	CASSEDPRETQYF	TGTGCCAGCAGTGAAGACCCTAGAGAGACCCAGTACTTC
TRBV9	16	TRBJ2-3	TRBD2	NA	CASGHVAGGGADTQYF	TGTGCCAGCGGGCACGTAGCGGGGGGTGGGGCAGATACGCAGTATTTT
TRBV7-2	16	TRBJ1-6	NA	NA	CASSLVPRVGNSPLHF	TGTGCCAGCAGCTTAGTTCCCAGGGTTGGCAATTCACCCCTCCACTTT
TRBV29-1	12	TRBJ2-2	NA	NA	CSGAGVAGELFF	TGCAGCGGGGCAGGGGTCGCCGGGGAGCTGTTTTTT
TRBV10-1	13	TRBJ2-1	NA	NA	CASSLASGSEQFF	TGCGCCAGCAGCCTAGCGTCGGGTAGTGAGCAGTTCTTC
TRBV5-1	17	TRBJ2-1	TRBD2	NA	CASSSGSGGTPYNEQFF	TGCGCCAGCAGCTCCGGAAGCGGGGGGACTCCTTACAATGAGCAGTTCTTC
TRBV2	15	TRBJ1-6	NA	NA	CASNGAGADNSPLHF	TGTGCCAGCAACGGGGCGGGGGCGGACAATTCACCCCTCCACTTT
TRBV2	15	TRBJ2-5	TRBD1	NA	CASRKFDRDQETQYF	TGTGCCAGCAGGAAATTCGACAGGGACCAAGAGACCCAGTACTTC
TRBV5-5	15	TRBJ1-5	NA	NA	CASSLTKGELRPQHF	TGTGCCAGCAGCTTGACGAAAGGGGAATTGCGGCCCCAGCATTTT
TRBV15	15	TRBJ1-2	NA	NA	CATSMTVEPPYGYTF	TGTGCCACCAGCATGACAGTAGAACCACCATATGGCTACACCTTC
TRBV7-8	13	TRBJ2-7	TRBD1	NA	CASSHRGGYEQYF	TGTGCCAGCAGCCACAGGGGTGGCTACGAGCAGTACTTC
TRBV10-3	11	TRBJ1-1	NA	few	CAISESTEQVF	TGTGCCATCAGTGAGTCTACCGAACAGGTTTTT
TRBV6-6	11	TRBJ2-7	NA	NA	CASREGTEQYF	TGTGCCAGCAGGGAGGGGACGGAGCAGTACTTC
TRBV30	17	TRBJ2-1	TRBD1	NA	CAWVKLKIGTGVGEQFF	TGTGCCTGGGTTAAGCTCAAGATCGGGACAGGGGTTGGTGAGCAGTTCTTC
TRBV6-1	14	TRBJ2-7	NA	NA	CASIKQGRLDEQYF	TGTGCCAGCATTAAACAGGGTCGTTTGGACGAGCAGTACTTC
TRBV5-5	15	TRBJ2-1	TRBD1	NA	CASSLMRTGYNEQFF	TGTGCCAGCAGCTTGATGCGGACAGGCTACAATGAGCAGTTCTTC
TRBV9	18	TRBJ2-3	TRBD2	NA	CASSVDSLPSGSTDTQYF	TGTGCCAGCAGCGTAGATTCCCTTCCTAGCGGGAGCACAGATACGCAGTATTTT
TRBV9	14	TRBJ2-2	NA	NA	CASRWDWNTGELFF	TGTGCCAGCAGGTGGGACTGGAACACCGGGGAGCTGTTTTTT
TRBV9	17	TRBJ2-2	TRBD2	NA	CASSVGGSGGAPGELFF	TGTGCCAGCAGCGTAGGGGGCAGCGGGGGGGCCCCCGGGGAGCTGTTTTTT
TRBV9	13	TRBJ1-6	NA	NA	CASSPTADGPLHF	TGTGCCAGCAGCCCAACAGCAGACGGACCCCTCCACTTT
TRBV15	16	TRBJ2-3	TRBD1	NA	CATSSTGVGDTDTQYF	TGTGCCACCAGCAGTACAGGGGTGGGTGACACAGATACGCAGTATTTT
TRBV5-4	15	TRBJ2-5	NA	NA	CASSLIGGDQETQYF	TGTGCCAGCAGCTTAATTGGCGGGGACCAAGAGACCCAGTACTTC
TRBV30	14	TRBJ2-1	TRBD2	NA	CAYSSGGTYNEQFF	TGTGCCTATTCTAGCGGGGGGACCTACAATGAGCAGTTCTTC
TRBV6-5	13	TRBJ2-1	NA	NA	CASSLTVNNEQFF	TGTGCCAGCAGTCTGACTGTCAACAATGAGCAGTTCTTC
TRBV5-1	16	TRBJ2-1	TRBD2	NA	CASSLIAGAVYNEQFF	TGCGCCAGCAGCCTTATAGCGGGGGCCGTCTACAATGAGCAGTTCTTC
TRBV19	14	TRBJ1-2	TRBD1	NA	CASSTDTGGSGYTF	TGTGCCAGTAGTACGGATACAGGGGGTAGTGGCTACACCTTC
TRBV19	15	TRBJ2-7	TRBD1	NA	CASSIVDRGPYEQYF	TGTGCCAGTAGTATAGTAGACAGGGGGCCCTACGAGCAGTACTTC
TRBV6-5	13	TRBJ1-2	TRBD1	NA	CASDSFRGQGYTF	TGTGCCAGCGACTCGTTCAGGGGGCAAGGCTACACCTTC
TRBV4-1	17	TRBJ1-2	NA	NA	CASSLRLGLPDYYGYTF	TGCGCCAGCAGCCTTCGTCTGGGCCTCCCGGACTACTATGGCTACACCTTC
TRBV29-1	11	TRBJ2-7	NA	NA	CSATVAGEQYF	TGCAGCGCCACTGTGGCCGGGGAGCAGTACTTC